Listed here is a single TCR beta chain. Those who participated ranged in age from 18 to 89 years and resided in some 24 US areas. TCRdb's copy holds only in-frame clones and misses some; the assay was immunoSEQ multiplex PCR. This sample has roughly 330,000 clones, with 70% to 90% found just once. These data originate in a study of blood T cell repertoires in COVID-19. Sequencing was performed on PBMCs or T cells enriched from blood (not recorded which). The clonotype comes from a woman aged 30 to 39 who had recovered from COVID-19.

The CDR3 region is CASNTFRGQGADTQYF. The CDR3 DNA reads TGTGCCAGCAACACCTTCAGGGGGCAAGGAGCAGATACGCAGTATTTT. V and J are TRBV27 and TRBJ2-3; TRBD1 matches at 8 bases. CDR1 and CDR2 from the germline V gene are MNHEY and SMNVEV (reference sequence). V lost 7 bases and J lost 4; bases outside the gene matches: 13. The length of the CDR3 is 16 residues.